These 17 T cell receptor beta chains were all obtained from the same sample, sequenced in a study of blood T cell repertoires in COVID-19. TCRdb's table, derived via immunoSEQ multiplex PCR, lists solely in-frame clones and lacks some. The sample has about 250,000 clones, approximately 90% seen once. The source material was peripheral blood. These receptors were obtained from a woman in her 30s with active or convalescent COVID-19.

The chain recombines TRBV19 with TRBJ2-2; D uncertain. Trimming took 1 base from V and 5 from J, leaving 5 bases between them. CDR3 length: 13 residues. Germline CDR1 LNHDA, CDR2 SQIVND (reference sequence). CDR3: CASSIVRTGELFF. The CDR3 DNA sequence: TGTGCCAGTAGTATAGTTAGAACCGGGGAGCTGTTTTTT.

The chain employs TRBV30 and TRBJ1-1; D gene uncertain. V lost 0 bases and J lost 1, with 6 bases in between. CDR3 size: 13 residues. Per the germline V gene, CDR1 is GTSNPN and CDR2 is SVGIG (reference sequence). The CDR3 DNA reads as TGTGCCTGGAGTGTCGGGAGGAACACTGAAGCTTTCTTT. It translates to CAWSVGRNTEAFF.

The chain is built from TRBV7-9 and TRBJ1-1; 10 nucleotides match TRBD1. This CDR3 comprises 14 residues. The J segment lost 5 bases and the V segment lost 4 bases, leaving 4 bases of the junction unmatched. From germline, CDR1 is SEHNR and CDR2 FQNEAQ (reference sequence). The CDR3 loop is CASSWDRGETEAFF. The CDR3 bases are TGTGCCAGCAGCTGGGACAGGGGTGAGACTGAAGCTTTCTTT.

This clone was seen a single time. The chain is built from TRBV19 and TRBJ1-6, with a weak D call TRBD1 (5 bases). Germline V gene sequence: CDR1 LNHDA, CDR2 SQIVND (reference sequence). Trimming took off 5 bases at V and 7 bases at J, with 9 bases between the two ends. The CDR3 covers 13 residues. The CDR3 sequence is CASSLGANSPLHF. CDR3 DNA sequence: TGTGCCAGTAGTTTAGGGGCAAATTCACCCCTCCACTTT.

The chain links TRBV5-6 to TRBJ2-7, with 7 positions matching TRBD2. The germline CDR1 and CDR2 sequences are SGHDT and YYEEEE. The CDR3 is 13 amino acids. V was clipped by 0 bases and J by 6 bases; unmatched bases: 3. CDR3 in amino acids: CASSLGRGTEQYF. The CDR3 DNA follows: TGTGCCAGCAGCTTGGGGCGGGGGACCGAGCAGTACTTC.

CDR3 sequence reads: CASSSGRQGNSPLHF. Here the CDR3 DNA reads TGTGCCAGCAGCTCCGGACGACAGGGGAATTCACCCCTCCACTTT. This chain joins TRBV7-3 and TRBJ1-6; the match to TRBD1 covers 8 bases. Germline trimming cut 4 bases from V and 7 bases from J; bases unmatched to any gene: 6. This CDR3 is 15 amino acids long. Germline V lookup: CDR1 SGHTA, CDR2 FQGTGA.

The chain combines TRBV6-2 or TRBV6-3 with TRBJ2-7; tentative D call: TRBD1 (6 bases). The CDR3 is 14 residues long. V lost 3 bases and J 1 base, leaving 10 bases between the germline ends. Germline values: CDR1 MNHEY, CDR2 SVGEGT. As DNA, the CDR3 is TGTGCCAGCAGTTATTCCAGGGGATCCTACGAGCAGTACTTC. This gives the protein CASSYSRGSYEQYF.

This chain links TRBV5-1 with TRBJ2-5; weak D call: TRBD1 (6 bases). Germline CDR1 is SGHRS and CDR2 is YFSETQ. The CDR3 sequence is 14 residues long. V lost 6 bases to trimming and J lost 2 bases, with 14 bases between them. The CDR3 coding sequence is TGCGCCAGCACCACGGTAGGGGGTCAAGAGACCCAGTACTTC. Protein: CASTTVGGQETQYF.

The V and J genes are TRBV3-1 (or the pseudogene TRBV3-2) and TRBJ2-5, with 13 positions matching TRBD2. The CDR3 spans 15 residues. The J segment lost 0 bases and the V segment lost 6 bases, leaving 1 base of the junction unmatched. From germline, CDR1 is LGHDT and CDR2 YNNKEL (reference sequence). The CDR3 DNA reads TGTGCCAGCAGACTAGCGGGGGGGTACCAAGAGACCCAGTACTTC. Its protein is CASRLAGGYQETQYF.

Here the CDR3 reads CATSDSRKGDTEAFF. The CDR3 DNA reads as TGTGCCACCAGTGACTCTAGGAAGGGGGACACTGAAGCTTTCTTT. This sequence joins TRBV24-1 and TRBJ1-1; possibly TRBD1 for D (6 bases). The V gene lost 4 bases and the J gene lost 3 bases, with 14 bases spanning the gap. The CDR3 has 15 amino acids. Germline CDR1 KGHDR, CDR2 SFDVKD.

The genes are TRBV5-1 and TRBJ2-2; TRBD2 agrees at 11 bases. CDR3 length equals 18 residues. Germline assignment: CDR1 SGHRS and CDR2 YFSETQ. V trimming: 4 bases; J trimming: 4 bases; junction bases outside the gene matches: 12. Here the CDR3 reads CASSESFSGGASTGELFF. In DNA, the CDR3 is TGCGCCAGCAGCGAAAGTTTTAGCGGGGGGGCGAGCACCGGGGAGCTGTTTTTT.

The chain uses TRBV6-5 and TRBJ2-7; weak D call: TRBD1 (5 bases). Germline values: CDR1 MNHEY, CDR2 SVGAGI. Trimming shortened V by 6 bases and J by 3 bases, and 12 bases separated the two germline ends. This CDR3 is built from 13 residues. CDR3 DNA sequence: TGTGCCAGCAGGCTCAGGGTCAACTACGAGCAGTACTTC. This encodes CASRLRVNYEQYF.

This clone was seen once. The gene calls are TRBV9 and TRBJ1-1, with 7 bases identical to TRBD1. CDR1 is SGDLS, CDR2 YYNGEE, per germline. J gave up 3 bases and V 3 bases, and 8 bases lay outside the gene matches. The CDR3 has 15 amino acids. CDR3 sequence: CASSASGGADTEAFF. CDR3 sequence (DNA): TGTGCCAGCAGCGCCTCAGGGGGTGCTGACACTGAAGCTTTCTTT.

The rearrangement links TRBV6-4 to TRBJ2-1; no firm D call. The CDR3 totals 14 residues. The germline gives CDR1 MRHNA, CDR2 SNTAGT. V lost 5 bases and J lost 10, with 18 bases in between. The CDR3 bases are TGTGCCAGCAGTATTACCTACCGACTTCCGGAGCAGTTCTTC. It codes for CASSITYRLPEQFF.

This chain connects TRBV9 to TRBJ1-3, with D unclear. Germline V CDR1 and CDR2: SGDLS, YYNGEE. Trimming left V 4 bases short and J 0 bases short, with 11 bases between. The CDR3 contains 15 residues. The CDR3 region is CASSPPAVSGNTIYF. The DNA of the CDR3 is TGTGCCAGCAGCCCCCCCGCAGTCTCTGGAAACACCATATATTTT.

This clone was observed once. Relative to the germline gene, one junction end is altered; a read error may explain this. The V call is TRBV7-7, the J call TRBJ2-1, with 8 bases fitting TRBD1. This CDR3 has 15 amino acids. Per the germline V gene, CDR1 is SSHAT and CDR2 is FNYEAQ (reference sequence). CDR3 sequence reads: CASSPGQGTRDEQFF. The CDR3 DNA follows: TGTGCTAGCAGCCCAGGACAGGGAACAAGGGATGAGCAGTTCTTC.

The sample holds a few counts of this clone. The V call is TRBV7-9, the J call TRBJ1-1; D unclear. The CDR3 contains 15 residues. The V end lost 5 bases, the J end lost 1 base, and 14 bases lay between the germline ends. CDR1 is SEHNR and CDR2 is FQNEAQ in the germline V gene (reference sequence). The CDR3 is CASSPAAVANTEAFF. In nucleotides, the CDR3 is TGTGCCAGCAGCCCCGCGGCGGTGGCGAACACTGAAGCTTTCTTT.